These T cell receptor beta chains were read from a single sample in a study of T cell responses to AZD1222 COVID-19 vaccine. TCRdb keeps only in-frame clones here, not all; method: immunoSEQ multiplex PCR. The sample holds under 150,000 clones, 85% to 95% seen once. Specimen: peripheral blood, collected on day 0 of AZD1222 vaccination. The receptors were gathered from an adult in good health. The CDR3 runs from the conserved cysteine through the conserved F or W. D genes are given only for firm matches. The listing skips clone size in some rows; elsewhere it reads once, few, many or a size class.

.	TRBV7-6	TRBD2	TRBJ2-5	CASSFKRASGILQETQYF	TGTGCCAGCAGTTTTAAAAGGGCTAGCGGGATTCTTCAGGAGACCCAGTACTTC
.	TRBV5-1	TRBD2	TRBJ2-1	CASSLVSGGLIMQFF	TGCGCCAGCAGCTTGGTTAGCGGGGGGCTCATAATGCAGTTCTTC
.	TRBV11-2	.	TRBJ1-6	CASANTESLYNSPLHF	TGTGCCAGCGCGAACACAGAGTCCCTCTATAATTCACCCCTCCACTTT
.	TRBV27	.	TRBJ1-5	CASSLRGIQPQHF	TGTGCCAGCAGTTTAAGGGGAATACAGCCCCAGCATTTT
.	TRBV6-5	TRBD1	TRBJ2-3	CASSLTGASTDTQYF	TGTGCCAGCAGTTTAACAGGGGCTAGCACAGATACGCAGTATTTT
.	TRBV2	TRBD2	TRBJ2-7	CASSGRTSGGQSYEQYF	TGTGCCAGCAGTGGCCGGACTAGCGGGGGGCAATCCTACGAGCAGTACTTC
.	TRBV10-3	.	TRBJ1-2	CAITARGDYGYTF	TGTGCCATCACCGCAAGGGGCGACTATGGCTACACCTTC
.	TRBV30	.	TRBJ2-3	CAWSVTPTNQAQYF	TGTGCCTGGAGTGTAACGCCGACTAACCAGGCGCAGTATTTT
.	TRBV12-3/TRBV12-4	.	TRBJ2-2	CASGSFTGELFF	TGTGCCAGCGGAAGCTTCACCGGGGAGCTGTTTTTT
.	TRBV7-2	TRBD1	TRBJ2-7	CASSSGTAEYEQYF	TGTGCCAGCAGCTCCGGGACAGCCGAGTACGAGCAGTACTTC
few	TRBV7-6	TRBD1	TRBJ2-2	CASSLAAWTGSEGELFF	TGTGCCAGCAGCTTAGCTGCTTGGACAGGGTCGGAGGGGGAGCTGTTTTTT
.	TRBV29-1	.	TRBJ2-4	CSAHHGNIQYF	TGCAGCGCACACCACGGAAACATTCAGTACTTC
.	TRBV4-1	.	TRBJ1-1	CASSPYDSELNTEAFF	TGCGCCAGCAGCCCGTACGACTCAGAACTGAACACTGAAGCTTTCTTT
.	TRBV19	TRBD1	TRBJ1-6	CASSIATGDGSPLHF	TGTGCCAGTAGTATTGCTACAGGGGACGGATCACCCCTCCACTTT
.	TRBV7-9	TRBD2	TRBJ2-1	CASSSIAGTYNEQFF	TGTGCCAGCAGCTCTATAGCGGGGACCTACAATGAGCAGTTCTTC
few	TRBV12-3/TRBV12-4	.	TRBJ2-1	CASSLEARGEQFF	TGTGCCAGCAGTTTAGAGGCGCGCGGTGAGCAGTTCTTC
.	TRBV7-8	.	TRBJ1-1	CASSLVGATPLEAFF	TGTGCCAGCAGCTTAGTAGGGGCGACGCCCCTCGAAGCTTTCTTT
.	TRBV7-7	TRBD2	TRBJ2-7	CASSFTSGSRYEQYF	TGTGCCAGCAGCTTTACTAGCGGGAGCCGTTACGAGCAGTACTTC
.	TRBV29-1	.	TRBJ2-7	CSVETTTYEQYF	TGCAGCGTTGAAACTACGACCTACGAGCAGTACTTC
.	TRBV5-1	.	TRBJ1-1	CASSLGGLARMNTEAFF	TGCGCCAGCAGCTTGGGGGGGTTGGCTAGAATGAACACTGAAGCTTTCTTT
once	TRBV5-4	.	TRBJ2-7	CASSSNRGTSPYEQYF	TGTGCCAGCAGTTCTAACCGGGGGACCTCCCCCTACGAGCAGTACTTC
.	TRBV27	.	TRBJ1-2	CASSLSHGGGYTF	TGTGCCAGCAGTTTATCCCACGGCGGGGGCTACACCTTC
.	TRBV2	.	TRBJ1-2	CASRGDTVNYGYTF	TGTGCCAGCAGAGGGGACACCGTTAACTATGGCTACACCTTC
.	TRBV5-1	TRBD1	TRBJ1-4	CASRGTGGEGEKLFF	TGCGCCAGCAGGGGGACAGGGGGCGAGGGTGAAAAACTGTTTTTT
.	TRBV5-6	.	TRBJ1-6	CASSFTGDHNSPLHF	TGTGCCAGCAGCTTTACCGGGGACCATAATTCACCCCTCCACTTT
.	TRBV6-5	TRBD1	TRBJ1-6	CASSYLGQGNNSPLHF	TGTGCCAGCAGCTACCTGGGACAGGGAAATAATTCACCCCTCCACTTT
.	TRBV29-1	.	TRBJ1-2	CSVGTPPMSYTF	TGCAGCGTTGGGACACCGCCAATGAGCTACACCTTC